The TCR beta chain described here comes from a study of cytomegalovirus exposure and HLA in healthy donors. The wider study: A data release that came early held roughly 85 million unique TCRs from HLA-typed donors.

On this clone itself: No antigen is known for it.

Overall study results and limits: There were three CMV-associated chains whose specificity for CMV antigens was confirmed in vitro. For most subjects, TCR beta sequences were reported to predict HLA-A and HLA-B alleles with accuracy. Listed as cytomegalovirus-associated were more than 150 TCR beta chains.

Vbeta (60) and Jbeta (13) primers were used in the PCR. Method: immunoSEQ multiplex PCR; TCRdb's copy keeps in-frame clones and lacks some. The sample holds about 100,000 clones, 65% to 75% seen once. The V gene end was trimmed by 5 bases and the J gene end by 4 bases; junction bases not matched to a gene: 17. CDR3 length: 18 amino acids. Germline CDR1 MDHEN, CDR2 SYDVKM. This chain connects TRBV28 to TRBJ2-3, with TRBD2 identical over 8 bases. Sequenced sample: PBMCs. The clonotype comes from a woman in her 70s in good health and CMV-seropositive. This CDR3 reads CASSQRRPSSGPPDTQYF. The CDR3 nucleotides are TGTGCCAGCAGTCAACGACGGCCTTCTAGCGGGCCCCCAGATACGCAGTATTTT.